These 23 T cell receptor beta chains were all obtained from the same sample, sequenced in a study of blood T cells in healthy people across ages. A second PCR, run for 7 to 11 cycles, used a sample-barcoded 5' primer plus a J-beta primer mix. Via MiXCR, TCRdb re-called the 5' RACE reads, giving one row per CDR3 protein. The sample shows 1.5 million to 2 million distinct CDR3 sequences, roughly 27% of them seen only once. Specimen: blood. The origin of the receptors is a woman in her thirties in good health.

This clonotype was picked up a small number of times. This rearrangement joins TRBV7-9 to TRBJ2-3; D ambiguous. The CDR3 runs to 14 residues. Between the trimmed V and J ends, which lost 8 bases and 3 bases, there was a span of 15 bases. Germline V gene lookup returns CDR1 SEHNR and CDR2 FQNEAQ (reference sequence). CDR3 sequence: CASLGGADTDTQYF. The CDR3 DNA follows: TGTGCCAGCCTGGGCGGCGCTGATACAGATACGCAGTATTTT.

Turning to this clonotype: One end of the junction does not line up with germline, which may come from a read error. The chain is built from TRBV5-1 and TRBJ2-1; 7 bases line up with TRBD1. Germline V gene data show CDR1 as SGHRS and CDR2 as YFSETQ. The CDR3 covers 18 residues. CDR3 amino acids: CASSPTRQGQKTYYEQFF. DNA of the CDR3: TGCGCCAGCAGCCCTACCCGACAGGGTCAGAAAACCTACTATGAGCAGTTCTTC.

Of note for this clonotype: This may be a read error, as it is one base from a much larger clone. The chain employs TRBV7-2 and TRBJ2-6; D is undetermined. Germline V gene sequence: CDR1 SGHTA, CDR2 FQGNSA. There are 14 residues in the CDR3. V was pared by 1 base and J by 4 bases, with 5 bases between. Written as DNA, the CDR3 is TGTGCCAGCAGCTTAGGGTGGGGGGCCAACGTCCTGACTTTC. Amino acids: CASSLGWGANVLTF.

The V call is TRBV5-1, the J call TRBJ2-1, with a weak D call TRBD2 (7 bases). Trimming left V 0 bases short and J 4 bases short, with 11 bases between. The CDR3 consists of 15 residues. CDR1 and CDR2 (germline): SGHRS, YFSETQ. The CDR3 DNA follows: TGCGCCAGCAGCTTGGGAGCGGGACAATACAATGAGCAGTTCTTC. Translating gives CASSLGAGQYNEQFF. The variable domain in full, with the rest retrieved from reference TRBV5-1 and TRBJ2-1, is KAGVTQTPRYLIKTRGQQVTLSCSPISGHRSVSWYQQTPGQGLQFLFEYFSETQRNKGNFPGRFSGRQFSNSRSEMNVSTLELGDSALYLCASSLGAGQYNEQFFGPGTRLTVL.

This clonotype has just a few counts. CDR3 amino acids: CASSPRDLGNEQYF. In nucleotides, the CDR3 is TGTGCCAGCAGCCCCAGGGACCTGGGGAACGAGCAGTACTTC. V gene TRBV2 combines with J gene TRBJ2-7; D might be TRBD1 or TRBD2, each matching 5 bases. V was pared by 6 bases and J by 5 bases, with 17 bases between. This CDR3 has 14 amino acids. Looked up from germline, CDR1 is SNHLY and CDR2 is FYNNEI.

Ten or more counts support this clonotype. This rearrangement joins TRBV7-9 to TRBJ2-7; tentative D call: TRBD1 (6 bases). V lost 1 base, J lost 11 bases, and 9 bases lay in between. This CDR3 comprises 11 residues. Germline-derived CDR1 and CDR2 are SEHNR and FQNEAQ (reference sequence). DNA for the CDR3: TGTGCCAGCAGCTTAGGGACAGAAGAGTACTTC. It codes for CASSLGTEEYF.

This clonotype was recorded a few times. The rearrangement links TRBV6-1 to TRBJ1-5; 10 bases agree with TRBD1. With V trimmed by 2 bases and J by 9 bases, 16 bases remained unmatched. CDR3 length equals 18 residues. Per germline, CDR1 MNHNS and CDR2 SASEGT. CDR3 bases: TGTGCCAGCAGTGAACCCCGGGGACAGGGGTTTGAGGGAAGGCCCCAGCATTTT. Protein product: CASSEPRGQGFEGRPQHF.

The chain has TRBV20-1 and TRBJ1-5, with 11 bases identical to TRBD1. CDR3 length: 16 residues. The junction had 13 bases not matched to a gene; V was cut back by 6 bases and J by 6 bases. Germline V CDR1 and CDR2: DFQATT, SNEGSKA (reference sequence). Written as DNA, the CDR3 is TGCAGTGCGAACGCGGCCGGGACAGGGGGAATTCAGCCCCAGCATTTT. The encoded protein is CSANAAGTGGIQPQHF.

About this clonotype: At one end, the junction sequence differs from germline, possibly due to a read error. This chain joins TRBV28 and TRBJ2-7; 10 bases line up with TRBD2. CDR3 size: 14 residues. Germline V gene lookup returns CDR1 MDHEN and CDR2 SYDVKM. The CDR3 bases are TGTGCCAGCAGGCTTAGCGGGGGGTTCTACGATCAGTACTTC. This gives the protein CASRLSGGFYDQYF.

J is TRBJ2-1 and V is TRBV25-1; D is undetermined. This CDR3 region has 14 residues. V was trimmed by 7 bases and J by 5 bases, leaving 15 bases between them. CDR1 and CDR2 from the germline V gene are MGHDK and SYGVNS. The CDR3 nucleotides read TGTGCCAGCACGTCCTGGACCGGAGACAATGAGCAGTTCTTC. It encodes CASTSWTGDNEQFF.

This clonotype has just a few counts. The CDR3 is CASSTRLDQPQHF. CDR3 bases: TGTGCCAGCAGTACGAGACTAGATCAGCCCCAGCATTTT. This sequence joins TRBV6-6 and TRBJ1-5; unclear D gene. CDR3 length: 13 residues. Between the trimmed V and J ends, which lost 5 bases and 5 bases, there was a span of 10 bases. The germline CDR1 and CDR2 sequences are MNHNY and SVGAGI (reference sequence).

A remark on this clonotype: One end of the junction fails to match germline, which may point to a read error. V gene TRBV15 combines with J gene TRBJ2-4, with 9 bases aligning to TRBD2. Germline CDR1 LNHNV, CDR2 YYDKDF (reference sequence). The CDR3 contains 18 residues. The CDR3 loop is CVTSRDGREGLAKNIQYF. Here the CDR3 DNA reads TGTGTCACCAGCAGAGATGGGCGGGAGGGCCTGGCCAAAAACATTCAGTACTTC.

This clonotype was observed at least ten times. The rearrangement links TRBV5-1 to TRBJ2-3; D unresolved. Trimming stripped 0 bases from V and 2 bases from J, with 13 bases between. The CDR3 covers 16 residues. CDR1 is SGHRS, CDR2 YFSETQ, per germline. This CDR3 reads CASSLVIGQSTDTQYF. CDR3 bases: TGCGCCAGCAGCTTGGTGATAGGGCAATCCACAGATACGCAGTATTTT.

The chain carries TRBV12-3 or TRBV12-4 and TRBJ2-3, with D perhaps TRBD1 or TRBD2 (6 bases each). This CDR3 is built from 15 residues. V lost 3 bases and J 3 bases, leaving 13 bases between the germline ends. The CDR3 is CASSFRRGTTDTQYF. In nucleotides, the CDR3 is TGTGCCAGCAGTTTTCGCCGGGGGACAACAGATACGCAGTATTTT.

The V call is TRBV6-1, the J call TRBJ1-4; 10 nucleotides line up with TRBD1. Germline CDR1 MNHNS, CDR2 SASEGT. V lost 4 bases to trimming and J lost 3 bases; unmatched junction nucleotides: 8. The CDR3 is made up of 17 amino acids. The CDR3 nucleotides are TGTGCCAGCAGTGCGACAGGGGGCGAAGGTCCTAATGAAAAACTGTTTTTT. Protein sequence: CASSATGGEGPNEKLFF.

Details on this clonotype: The junction does not match germline at one end; this may be a read error. This chain connects TRBV20-1 to TRBJ1-2; D remains unclear. The CDR3 totals 12 residues. Germline CDR1 reads DFQATT; CDR2 reads SNEGSKA (reference sequence). CDR3 sequence: CRAKSANYGYTF. The CDR3 DNA sequence: TGCAGGGCTAAATCAGCTAACTATGGCTACACCTTC.

This clonotype has ten or more counts. The rearrangement joins TRBV24-1 to TRBJ1-5, with D perhaps TRBD1 (5 bases). This CDR3 has 14 amino acids. The V end lost 3 bases, the J end lost 3 bases, and 8 bases lay between the germline ends. Germline-derived CDR1 and CDR2 are KGHDR and SFDVKD. CDR3 loop: CATSDGGFNQPQHF. The DNA for the CDR3 is TGTGCCACCAGTGATGGGGGATTCAATCAGCCCCAGCATTTT.

Turning to this clonotype: A much more abundant neighbour one base away suggests this may be a read error. The rearrangement joins TRBV6-5 to TRBJ2-3; 7 bases are shared with TRBD1. Germline V CDR1 and CDR2: MNHEY, SVGAGI. This CDR3 contains 14 residues. The CDR3 protein is CASSPDRVEDTQDF. CDR3 sequence (DNA): TGTGCCAGCAGTCCCGACAGGGTGGAAGATACGCAGGATTTT.

J is TRBJ1-1 and V is TRBV3-1; D not certain. V shed 1 base and J shed 0 bases, with 3 bases lying between them. The CDR3 consists of 13 residues. Germline V CDR1 and CDR2: LGHDT, YNNKEL (reference sequence). The CDR3 region is CASSQVVNTEAFF. The CDR3 nucleotides read TGTGCCAGCAGCCAAGTCGTGAACACTGAAGCTTTCTTT. Filled out from reference TRBV3-1 and TRBJ1-1, the complete variable domain reads DTAVSQTPKYLVTQMGNDKSIKCEQNLGHDTMYWYKQDSKKFLKIMFSYNNKELIINETVPNRFSPKSPDKAHLNLHINSLELGDSAVYFCASSQVVNTEAFFGQGTRLTVV.

In this sample, this clonotype turned up a few times. The chain recombines TRBV7-2 with TRBJ1-2, with D unresolved. The germline V gene has CDR1 SGHTA and CDR2 FQGNSA. The CDR3 contains 15 residues. V was shortened by 2 bases and J by 2 bases, with 12 bases between the two germline ends. CDR3 coding DNA: TGTGCCAGCAGCTTAACGGCAGCTACCAACTATGGCTACACCTTC. Translating gives CASSLTAATNYGYTF.

There are a few counts of this clonotype. One end of the junction varies from germline; a read error may be responsible. The DNA of the CDR3 is TGTGCCATCAGCGTAGAAACAGGGGGCGACTACGAGCAGTACTTC. It is translated as CAISVETGGDYEQYF. J is TRBJ2-7 and V is TRBV9; 9 bases line up with TRBD1. The germline V gene encodes CDR1 SGDLS and CDR2 YYNGEE. The CDR3 spans 15 residues.

This clonotype turned up a few times. The V gene is TRBV20-1, the J gene TRBJ1-2; 12 positions match TRBD1. Germline V lookup: CDR1 DFQATT, CDR2 SNEGSKA (reference sequence). This CDR3 is built from 14 residues. After removal of 5 bases from V and 7 bases from J, the junction contained 8 bases not matched to a gene. The CDR3 loop is CSASYRDRGPGYTF. CDR3 in DNA: TGCAGTGCTTCTTACCGGGACAGGGGGCCTGGCTACACCTTC.

This clonotype was seen only a few times. CDR3 nucleotide sequence: TGTGCCAGCAGTTACTCATCGGGGGGGCTCCGCACAGATACGCAGTATTTT. Its protein is CASSYSSGGLRTDTQYF. This chain joins TRBV6-6 and TRBJ2-3; 8 bases line up with TRBD2. The V gene's germline CDR1 is MNHNY and CDR2 SVGAGI (reference sequence). This CDR3 is 17 amino acids long. Germline trimming cut 0 bases from V and 1 base from J; bases unmatched to any gene: 6.